The rows below give T cell receptor beta chains drawn from one sample of a study of T cells in Graves' hyperthyroidism and ophthalmopathy. From the multiplex PCR reads, TCRdb called clonotypes with MiXCR, one entry per CDR3 protein. The sample shows roughly 800,000 distinct CDR3 sequences, 38% of them seen only once. The sequencing sample was made of blood. The receptors stem from a man between 18 and 35 years old with Graves' hyperthyroidism. CDR3s leave out the opening cysteine and the closing phenylalanine or tryptophan. Each record gives: clone size, V gene, J gene, CDR3 protein. Rows may omit the clone size; those that give it use once, few, many or a size class.

many,TRBV19,TRBJ1-5,ASSIVEVAGNQPQH
many,TRBV7-9,TRBJ1-2,ASSLTRGYT
many,TRBV19,TRBJ2-2,ASSIGTVTGELF
.,TRBV19,TRBJ2-7,ASKGQGEYEQY
many,TRBV5-1,TRBJ1-2,ASSAGPGGYT
.,TRBV24-1,TRBJ2-7,ATSDSSRTYEQY
many,TRBV13,TRBJ1-1,ASSSGNGEAF
.,TRBV29-1,TRBJ2-5,SAPGTQETQY
many,TRBV25-1,TRBJ1-6,ASSEGTASSYNSPLH
.,TRBV7-9,TRBJ1-6,ASATDREPYNSPLH
few,TRBV11-3,TRBJ1-1,ASSFARTEAF
many,TRBV10-3,TRBJ2-5,AIKTGTGVEETQY
few,TRBV11-2,TRBJ1-1,ASSLDRVAF
.,TRBV11-2,TRBJ1-3,ASSPGQGLL
many,TRBV10-3,TRBJ2-7,AISEPQGSHEQY
.,TRBV7-2,TRBJ1-1,ASSLYYRDMNTEAF
.,TRBV20-1,TRBJ2-5,SARWAGGPWETQY
.,TRBV15,TRBJ1-4,ATSIRQEKLF
few,TRBV2,TRBJ2-7,ASIFTTGTSGYEQY
.,TRBV24-1,TRBJ1-5,ATSAANNQPQH
few,TRBV7-8,TRBJ2-7,ASSLGVGTEQY
few,TRBV7-9,TRBJ2-2,ASSHQGARPDTGELF
.,TRBV29-1,TRBJ1-2,SVAGVDYGYT
.,TRBV20-1,TRBJ1-4,SAGWGPNEKLF
many,TRBV6-5,TRBJ1-6,ASSQGGRGRSPLH
few,TRBV7-9,TRBJ2-7,ASSARLAGYYEQY
once,TRBV29-1,TRBJ2-7,SSYSGQTYEQY
many,TRBV9,TRBJ2-7,ASSVGGTASYEQY
.,TRBV7-8,TRBJ1-5,ASSQGLPSQPQH
many,TRBV10-3,TRBJ1-5,ASSPWFGGNQPQH
.,TRBV7-9,TRBJ2-5,ASSPPSDRPQETQY
.,TRBV6-1,TRBJ2-5,ASSLFDRASQETQY
.,TRBV2,TRBJ2-7,ASSETGTGGDTYEQY
many,TRBV19,TRBJ1-5,ASSKGVRQPQH
many,TRBV10-2,TRBJ2-7,ASNDPGLPYEQY
many,TRBV25-1,TRBJ2-5,ASSEESQETQY
many,TRBV12-3/TRBV12-4,TRBJ1-5,ASSTGQGNQPQH
.,TRBV6-2/TRBV6-3,TRBJ1-3,ASSPFTGNTIY
many,TRBV7-9,TRBJ1-3,ASSSDTSSGNTIY
.,TRBV15,TRBJ1-4,ATSSGDRGDEKLF
many,TRBV20-1,TRBJ2-7,SAVREHDEQY